This is a list of T cell receptor beta chains from one sample in a study of Ad26.COV2.S vaccination and SARS-CoV-2 variants. TCRdb's table, derived via immunoSEQ multiplex PCR, lists solely in-frame clones and lacks some. The table includes roughly 380,000 clones, about 90% detected once. The source was peripheral blood, collected after recovery from COVID-19. These receptors all stem from a human donor who had recovered from COVID-19. Both conserved end residues are part of each CDR3. D genes are given only for firm matches. Only some rows state a clone size, as once, few, many or a class for expanded clones.

D gene: -
V gene: TRBV6-1
J gene: TRBJ2-1
clone size: -
CDR3 protein: CASSESVALRFF
CDR3 DNA: TGTGCCAGCAGTGAAAGCGTGGCCCTCCGGTTCTTC

D gene: -
V gene: TRBV7-9
J gene: TRBJ2-1
clone size: -
CDR3 protein: CASSPPYSDNEQFF
CDR3 DNA: TGTGCCAGCAGCCCCCCATATAGCGACAATGAGCAGTTCTTC

D gene: -
V gene: TRBV7-6
J gene: TRBJ2-5
clone size: -
CDR3 protein: CASSPGERSQETQYF
CDR3 DNA: TGTGCCAGCAGCCCAGGCGAGCGATCCCAAGAGACCCAGTACTTC

D gene: -
V gene: TRBV7-9
J gene: TRBJ2-3
clone size: -
CDR3 protein: CASSLGVQETDTQYF
CDR3 DNA: TGTGCCAGCAGCTTAGGGGTACAAGAAACAGATACGCAGTATTTT

D gene: TRBD1
V gene: TRBV5-1
J gene: TRBJ2-2
clone size: once
CDR3 protein: CASSPNAGGAAGGELFF
CDR3 DNA: TGCGCCAGCAGCCCCAACGCAGGGGGCGCGGCAGGCGGGGAGCTGTTTTTT

D gene: -
V gene: TRBV5-1
J gene: TRBJ2-4
clone size: -
CDR3 protein: CASSPFGGNNIQYF
CDR3 DNA: TGCGCCAGCAGCCCATTCGGAGGGAACAACATTCAGTACTTC

D gene: -
V gene: TRBV2
J gene: TRBJ1-1
clone size: -
CDR3 protein: CASEDPGGGRNTEAFF
CDR3 DNA: TGTGCCAGCGAGGACCCGGGGGGCGGAAGGAACACTGAAGCTTTCTTT

D gene: TRBD1
V gene: TRBV19
J gene: TRBJ1-1
clone size: -
CDR3 protein: CASSINAGGYTEAFF
CDR3 DNA: TGTGCCAGTAGTATAAACGCAGGGGGCTACACTGAAGCTTTCTTT

D gene: TRBD1
V gene: TRBV19
J gene: TRBJ1-5
clone size: -
CDR3 protein: CASNRQGLSNQPQHF
CDR3 DNA: TGTGCCTCGAATCGACAGGGGTTAAGCAATCAGCCCCAGCATTTT

D gene: TRBD1
V gene: TRBV7-8
J gene: TRBJ1-5
clone size: -
CDR3 protein: CASSLGLAGGTDQPQHF
CDR3 DNA: TGTGCCAGCAGCTTAGGTTTGGCAGGGGGGACCGATCAGCCCCAGCATTTT

D gene: TRBD2
V gene: TRBV6-6
J gene: TRBJ2-1
clone size: -
CDR3 protein: CASSSGGSYNEQFF
CDR3 DNA: TGTGCCAGCAGTTCGGGGGGGTCCTACAATGAGCAGTTCTTC

D gene: TRBD1
V gene: TRBV19
J gene: TRBJ2-5
clone size: once
CDR3 protein: CASSIEGAQTQYF
CDR3 DNA: TGTGCCAGTAGTATTGAGGGGGCGCAGACCCAGTACTTC

D gene: TRBD1
V gene: TRBV5-1
J gene: TRBJ1-4
clone size: -
CDR3 protein: CASSFDWDRGEKLFF
CDR3 DNA: TGCGCCAGCAGCTTTGATTGGGACAGGGGTGAAAAACTGTTTTTT

D gene: TRBD1
V gene: TRBV3-1/TRBV3-2
J gene: TRBJ2-7
clone size: -
CDR3 protein: CASSQVRTGIHEQYF
CDR3 DNA: TGTGCCAGCAGCCAAGTCCGGACAGGGATCCACGAGCAGTACTTC

D gene: TRBD1
V gene: TRBV11-2
J gene: TRBJ2-3
clone size: -
CDR3 protein: CASSSPPGQVRTDTQYF
CDR3 DNA: TGTGCCAGCAGCTCACCCCCGGGACAGGTGCGCACAGATACGCAGTATTTT

D gene: TRBD1
V gene: TRBV11-2
J gene: TRBJ2-3
clone size: -
CDR3 protein: CASSLVGTGGDTQYF
CDR3 DNA: TGTGCCAGCAGCTTGGTAGGGACAGGGGGAGATACGCAGTATTTT

D gene: -
V gene: TRBV5-1
J gene: TRBJ2-1
clone size: -
CDR3 protein: CASSLEGGAGDEQFF
CDR3 DNA: TGCGCCAGCAGCTTGGAGGGGGGCGCCGGAGATGAGCAGTTCTTC

D gene: -
V gene: TRBV14
J gene: TRBJ1-6
clone size: -
CDR3 protein: CASSQVAGRSPLHF
CDR3 DNA: TGTGCCAGCAGCCAAGTCGCAGGGCGGTCACCCCTCCACTTT

D gene: -
V gene: TRBV18
J gene: TRBJ2-1
clone size: -
CDR3 protein: CASSPHNEQFF
CDR3 DNA: TGTGCCAGCTCACCACACAATGAGCAGTTCTTC

D gene: TRBD2
V gene: TRBV7-7
J gene: TRBJ2-7
clone size: -
CDR3 protein: CASSPLAGLTSYEQYF
CDR3 DNA: TGTGCCAGCAGCCCCCTAGCGGGGCTCACATCCTACGAGCAGTACTTC

D gene: -
V gene: TRBV28
J gene: TRBJ1-3
clone size: -
CDR3 protein: CASSLGQKIGNTIYF
CDR3 DNA: TGTGCCAGCAGTTTGGGGCAGAAAATCGGAAACACCATATATTTT

D gene: -
V gene: TRBV19
J gene: TRBJ1-2
clone size: -
CDR3 protein: CASTRGGNYGYTF
CDR3 DNA: TGTGCCAGCACCCGAGGGGGTAACTATGGCTACACCTTC

D gene: TRBD1
V gene: TRBV11-2
J gene: TRBJ1-4
clone size: -
CDR3 protein: CASSPQGQGFEKLFF
CDR3 DNA: TGTGCCAGCAGCCCCCAGGGACAGGGTTTTGAAAAACTGTTTTTT

D gene: -
V gene: TRBV6-2/TRBV6-3
J gene: TRBJ2-7
clone size: -
CDR3 protein: CASTPPGTHYEQYF
CDR3 DNA: TGTGCCAGCACCCCTCCCGGGACACACTACGAGCAGTACTTC

D gene: TRBD1
V gene: TRBV11-1
J gene: TRBJ2-2
clone size: -
CDR3 protein: CASSQSRGYTGELFF
CDR3 DNA: TGTGCCAGCAGCCAATCCAGGGGGTACACCGGGGAGCTGTTTTTT

D gene: -
V gene: TRBV12-3/TRBV12-4
J gene: TRBJ2-5
clone size: -
CDR3 protein: CASSIGETQYF
CDR3 DNA: TGTGCCAGCAGTATTGGAGAGACCCAGTACTTC

D gene: -
V gene: TRBV7-2
J gene: TRBJ2-3
clone size: -
CDR3 protein: CASSLEPSSADTQYF
CDR3 DNA: TGTGCCAGCAGCTTAGAGCCTAGTTCGGCAGATACGCAGTATTTT

D gene: -
V gene: TRBV4-2
J gene: TRBJ1-1
clone size: few
CDR3 protein: CASSQLSRTATPSAEAFF
CDR3 DNA: TGTGCCAGCAGCCAGTTATCTCGTACAGCCACCCCGTCCGCTGAAGCTTTCTTT

D gene: -
V gene: TRBV12-5
J gene: TRBJ2-7
clone size: once
CDR3 protein: CASGLRVMAGNTYEQYF
CDR3 DNA: TGTGCTAGTGGTTTGAGGGTAATGGCAGGGAATACCTACGAGCAGTACTTC

D gene: -
V gene: TRBV5-6
J gene: TRBJ2-1
clone size: -
CDR3 protein: CASSLVAYNEQFF
CDR3 DNA: TGTGCCAGCAGCTTGGTCGCCTACAATGAGCAGTTCTTC

D gene: -
V gene: TRBV7-8
J gene: TRBJ2-5
clone size: -
CDR3 protein: CASSLVGGAGKTQYF
CDR3 DNA: TGTGCCAGCAGCTTAGTGGGTGGGGCGGGAAAGACCCAGTACTTC

D gene: TRBD1
V gene: TRBV15
J gene: TRBJ2-7
clone size: -
CDR3 protein: CATSRDGTGGFEQYF
CDR3 DNA: TGTGCCACCAGCAGAGATGGCACAGGGGGCTTCGAGCAGTACTTC

D gene: -
V gene: TRBV10-3
J gene: TRBJ1-1
clone size: -
CDR3 protein: CAISAGREAFF
CDR3 DNA: TGTGCCATCAGTGCGGGACGGGAAGCTTTCTTT

D gene: -
V gene: TRBV5-1
J gene: TRBJ1-1
clone size: once
CDR3 protein: CASSQTQNGRLAFF
CDR3 DNA: TGCGCCAGCAGCCAAACCCAGAACGGACGGTTAGCTTTCTTT

D gene: -
V gene: TRBV6-1
J gene: TRBJ1-5
clone size: -
CDR3 protein: CASREGAINQPQHF
CDR3 DNA: TGTGCCAGCAGGGAAGGCGCGATCAATCAGCCCCAGCATTTT

D gene: -
V gene: TRBV4-2
J gene: TRBJ1-2
clone size: -
CDR3 protein: CASSQVGGLIYGYTF
CDR3 DNA: TGTGCCAGCAGCCAAGTTGGCGGACTAATCTATGGCTACACCTTC

D gene: TRBD1
V gene: TRBV6-5
J gene: TRBJ1-6
clone size: -
CDR3 protein: CASRSKGTGLSPLHF
CDR3 DNA: TGTGCCAGCAGGTCCAAAGGGACAGGGCTTTCACCCCTCCACTTT

D gene: -
V gene: TRBV24-1
J gene: TRBJ1-2
clone size: -
CDR3 protein: CATSDYRDGYTF
CDR3 DNA: TGTGCCACCAGTGATTACAGGGATGGCTACACCTTC

D gene: -
V gene: TRBV6-6
J gene: TRBJ1-5
clone size: -
CDR3 protein: CASSNRASNQPQHF
CDR3 DNA: TGTGCCAGCAGTAACCGGGCCAGCAATCAGCCCCAGCATTTT

D gene: TRBD2
V gene: TRBV27
J gene: TRBJ2-2
clone size: -
CDR3 protein: CASSFLAGGPGTGELFF
CDR3 DNA: TGTGCCAGCAGTTTCTTAGCGGGGGGGCCGGGCACCGGGGAGCTGTTTTTT

D gene: -
V gene: TRBV18
J gene: TRBJ1-2
clone size: -
CDR3 protein: CASSQTGMGGYTF
CDR3 DNA: TGTGCCAGCTCACAAACAGGGATGGGAGGCTACACCTTC

D gene: -
V gene: TRBV5-4
J gene: TRBJ1-6
clone size: few
CDR3 protein: CASSLVGAPLHF
CDR3 DNA: TGTGCCAGCAGCTTGGTAGGGGCACCCCTCCACTTT

D gene: TRBD1
V gene: TRBV5-1
J gene: TRBJ1-1
clone size: -
CDR3 protein: CASSLKGPGGNTEAFF
CDR3 DNA: TGCGCCAGCAGCTTGAAGGGTCCAGGGGGGAACACTGAAGCTTTCTTT

D gene: -
V gene: TRBV4-2
J gene: TRBJ1-2
clone size: few
CDR3 protein: CASSQEWSVDGYTF
CDR3 DNA: TGTGCCAGCAGCCAAGAATGGAGTGTCGATGGCTACACCTTC

D gene: TRBD2
V gene: TRBV3-1/TRBV3-2
J gene: TRBJ2-3
clone size: -
CDR3 protein: CASSQERAGGIDTQYF
CDR3 DNA: TGTGCCAGCAGCCAAGAAAGGGCGGGGGGTATCGATACGCAGTATTTT